This section outlines one TCR beta chain sequence together with its context. The antigen remains undetermined. The sample belongs to a study of cytomegalovirus exposure and HLA in healthy donors. Background on the study: The approximately 120 validation repertoires, a later analysis reported, used the same platform as the 600 to 700 repertoires from the first cohort. Study-wide points: Rarity marked most TCR sequences, yet some public TCRs occurred in many donors. 164 TCR beta chains were listed as cytomegalovirus-associated.

The donors belonged to the roughly 110-subject validation cohort, separate from the approximately 670-subject first cohort. Data came from immunoSEQ multiplex PCR; TCRdb stores just in-frame clones and leaves some out. The sample has tens of thousands of clones; about 96% are singletons. This CDR3 is 12 amino acids long. The germline V gene has CDR1 MNHEY and CDR2 SMNVEV (reference sequence). Trimming left V 5 bases short and J 4 bases short, with 5 bases between. Sequencing was carried out using PBMCs. The chain links TRBV27 to TRBJ2-2; D is unresolved. This TCR was recovered from a man younger than 30 in good health and CMV-seropositive. CDR3 residues: CASSPSTGELFF. As DNA, the CDR3 is TGTGCCAGCAGTCCATCCACCGGGGAGCTGTTTTTT.